The 21 T cell receptor beta chains reported below all come from one sample, sequenced in a study of shared clonotypes between healthy human individuals. Measured with immunoSEQ multiplex PCR; TCRdb has only the in-frame clones, and not every one. The sample carries about 2,200,000 clones, just over 90% recorded once. Naive CD8 cells lacked CD45RO and underwent positive selection for CCR7, leaving out terminally differentiated effector memory CD45RA+ cells. Sequenced material: naive CD8+ T cells from PBMCs. These receptors originate from a man aged 18 to 29 in good health. Some clones in this sample may be carry-over from other donors' samples.

This chain connects TRBV7-9 to TRBJ1-3; 9 bases are a match to TRBD1. This CDR3 comprises 16 residues. Germline-derived CDR1 and CDR2 are SEHNR and FQNEAQ (reference sequence). Losses at the gene ends were 4 bases for V and 1 base for J; bases not matched to a gene: 5. CDR3 DNA sequence: TGTGCCAGCAGCTCGGAGGACAGGGGATCTGGAAACACCATATATTTT. It codes for CASSSEDRGSGNTIYF.

The J gene is TRBJ2-3, the V gene TRBV7-9; no reliable D call. The CDR3 runs 13 residues. V gave up 4 bases and J gave up 2 bases, with 7 bases separating them. Per the germline V gene, CDR1 is SEHNR and CDR2 is FQNEAQ (reference sequence). Here the CDR3 DNA reads TGTGCCAGCAGCTCCCCTTACACAGATACGCAGTATTTT. It translates to CASSSPYTDTQYF. Together with reference TRBV7-9 and TRBJ2-3, the CDR3 gives the full variable domain: DTGVSQNPRHKITKRGQNVTFRCDPISEHNRLYWYRQTLGQGPEFLTYFQNEAQLEKSRLLSDRFSAERPKGSFSTLEIQRTEQGDSAMYLCASSSPYTDTQYFGPGTRLTVL.

The chain uses TRBV29-1 and TRBJ2-3, with 11 nucleotides matching TRBD2. The CDR3 has 14 amino acids. In germline, CDR1 is SQVTM, CDR2 ANQGSEA. V shed 6 bases and J 2 bases; nucleotides not matched to a gene: 4. DNA of the CDR3: TGCAGCGTAGGGGGACTAGCGGACACAGATACGCAGTATTTT. Translated: CSVGGLADTDTQYF.

The chain couples TRBV19 to TRBJ1-5; tentative D call: TRBD1 (5 bases). Germline CDR1 LNHDA, CDR2 SQIVND (reference sequence). V dropped 7 bases and J dropped 6 bases, with 13 bases sitting between them. The CDR3 extends over 13 amino acids. The CDR3 loop is CASTASGTQPQHF. The DNA for the CDR3 is TGTGCCAGTACGGCCAGCGGGACTCAGCCCCAGCATTTT. The full variable domain, completed using reference TRBV19 and TRBJ1-5, is DGGITQSPKYLFRKEGQNVTLSCEQNLNHDAMYWYRQDPGQGLRLIYYSQIVNDFQKGDIAEGYSVSREKKESFPLTVTSAQKNPTAFYLCASTASGTQPQHFGDGTRLSIL.

The V call is TRBV10-2, the J call TRBJ2-7; 8 positions match TRBD1. The CDR3 spans 15 residues. CDR1 and CDR2 from the germline V gene are WSHSY and SAAADI. After removal of 4 bases from V and 2 bases from J, the junction contained 7 bases not matched to a gene. The CDR3 loop reads CASSVGGQAPYEQYF. The CDR3 coding sequence is TGCGCCAGCAGTGTTGGGGGACAGGCCCCCTACGAGCAGTACTTC.

This chain uses TRBV5-4 with TRBJ1-2, with D hard to call. The CDR3 length is 10 residues. The V gene's germline CDR1 is SGHNT and CDR2 YYREEE (reference sequence). V lost 4 bases, J lost 13 bases, and 11 bases lay in between. Here the CDR3 DNA reads TGTGCCAGCAGCCTGGACCGGGTCACCTTC. Translation: CASSLDRVTF. Using reference TRBV5-4 and TRBJ1-2 for the parts outside the CDR3, the full variable domain is ETGVTQSPTHLIKTRGQQVTLRCSSQSGHNTVSWYQQALGQGPQFIFQYYREEENGRGNFPPRFSGLQFPNYSSELNVNALELDDSALYLCASSLDRVTFGSGTRLTVV.

V and J are TRBV29-1 and TRBJ2-7, with 14 positions matching TRBD2. This CDR3 contains 13 residues. The germline CDR1 and CDR2 sequences are SQVTM and ANQGSEA. The V segment lost 7 bases and the J segment 3 bases; nucleotides outside the gene matches: 2. CDR3: CSAGTSGSYEQYF. CDR3 coding DNA: TGCAGCGCCGGGACTAGCGGGAGCTACGAGCAGTACTTC.

The chain is built from TRBV10-3 and TRBJ2-7, with 10 bases fitting TRBD2. The CDR3 has 13 amino acids. Germline CDR1 ENHRY, CDR2 SYGVKD. After removal of 7 bases from V and 6 bases from J, the junction contained 6 bases not matched to a gene. CDR3 sequence: CAITIAGGGEQYF. The DNA for the CDR3 is TGTGCCATCACGATAGCGGGAGGTGGCGAGCAGTACTTC.

This clone has only a few counts. CDR3 sequence: CASADTQQGADGYTF. CDR3 nucleotides: TGTGCCAGCGCTGATACGCAACAGGGGGCCGATGGCTACACCTTC. The genes are TRBV7-9 and TRBJ1-2, with 9 bases that match TRBD1. Germline V gene sequence: CDR1 SEHNR, CDR2 FQNEAQ (reference sequence). This CDR3 is built from 15 residues. V shed 8 bases and J 6 bases; nucleotides not matched to a gene: 13. The full variable domain, rest sourced from reference TRBV7-9 and TRBJ1-2, is DTGVSQNPRHKITKRGQNVTFRCDPISEHNRLYWYRQTLGQGPEFLTYFQNEAQLEKSRLLSDRFSAERPKGSFSTLEIQRTEQGDSAMYLCASADTQQGADGYTFGSGTRLTVV.

The J gene is TRBJ2-1, the V gene TRBV6-1; TRBD1 matches 9 bases. Germline CDR1 is MNHNS and CDR2 is SASEGT. CDR3 size: 15 residues. Germline trimming cut 3 bases from V and 7 bases from J; bases unmatched to any gene: 7. This chain's CDR3 is CASSEWTGAMNEQFF. The DNA of the CDR3 is TGTGCCAGCAGTGAGTGGACAGGGGCCATGAATGAGCAGTTCTTC.

This chain connects TRBV7-3 to TRBJ1-2, with a weak D call TRBD1 (6 bases). The CDR3 loop spans 15 amino acids. V dropped 0 bases and J dropped 6 bases, with 14 bases sitting between them. Per the germline V gene, CDR1 is SGHTA and CDR2 is FQGTGA. The CDR3 DNA follows: TGTGCCAGCAGCTTAACTCCAACAGGGCTCGATGGCTACACCTTC. Residues: CASSLTPTGLDGYTF.

The genes are TRBV4-2 and TRBJ2-1; TRBD2 matches 9 bases. The J segment lost 2 bases and the V segment lost 0 bases, leaving 8 bases of the junction unmatched. This CDR3 is built from 18 residues. CDR1 is LGHNA, CDR2 YNFKEQ, per germline. DNA of the CDR3: TGTGCCAGCAGCCAAGATTTAAATAGCGGGAGCGCCTACAATGAGCAGTTCTTC. Its translation is CASSQDLNSGSAYNEQFF.

This CDR3 reads CASSRTGGTTNEKLFF. The DNA for the CDR3 is TGTGCCAGCTCTAGGACAGGGGGGACAACTAATGAAAAACTGTTTTTT. The chain employs TRBV7-9 and TRBJ1-4; 10 nucleotides align to TRBD1. The CDR3 runs 16 residues. Germline CDR1 SEHNR, CDR2 FQNEAQ (reference sequence). The V gene end was trimmed by 8 bases and the J gene end by 0 bases; junction bases not matched to a gene: 6.

This clone was counted a single time. The rearrangement joins TRBV7-5 to TRBJ2-6; TRBD2, the table's D call, was not compared with the DNA. TRBV7-5 is a known pseudogene. This CDR3 has 20 residues. The CDR3 reads CVRSKTGSTASSSGANVLTF. DNA of the CDR3: TGTGTCAGAAGCAAAACCGGGAGCACTGCTTCAAGCTCTGGGGCCAACGTCCTGACTTTC.

The rearrangement joins TRBV4-1 to TRBJ1-1; tentatively, D is TRBD1 (5 bases). This CDR3 contains 16 residues. Trimming shortened V by 3 bases and J by 1 base, and 15 bases separated the two germline ends. The V gene's germline CDR1 is MGHRA and CDR2 YSYEKL. CDR3 sequence: CASSQRLGGGNTEAFF. In nucleotides, the CDR3 is TGCGCCAGCAGCCAGCGCCTAGGTGGGGGGAACACTGAAGCTTTCTTT.

Comments on this clone: In the same sample, other DNA sequences code for this CDR3. This sequence joins TRBV5-1 and TRBJ2-7; D is possibly TRBD1 (5 bases). The CDR3 totals 13 residues. Trimming removed 2 bases at V and 3 bases at J, with 9 bases between. Germline CDR1 and CDR2: SGHRS and YFSETQ. Written as DNA, the CDR3 is TGCGCCAGCAGCTTAGCAGGGTTCTACGAGCAGTACTTC. This sequence encodes CASSLAGFYEQYF. Filled out from reference TRBV5-1 and TRBJ2-7, the complete variable domain reads KAGVTQTPRYLIKTRGQQVTLSCSPISGHRSVSWYQQTPGQGLQFLFEYFSETQRNKGNFPGRFSGRQFSNSRSEMNVSTLELGDSALYLCASSLAGFYEQYFGPGTRLTVT.

This chain joins TRBV7-2 and TRBJ1-2; tentatively, D is TRBD1 (5 bases). Germline V gene sequence: CDR1 SGHTA, CDR2 FQGNSA. V shed 5 bases and J shed 3 bases, with 13 bases lying between them. This CDR3 region has 14 residues. CDR3 sequence reads: CASSPFGGDYGYTF. The CDR3 DNA sequence: TGTGCCAGCAGCCCCTTCGGGGGGGACTATGGCTACACCTTC.

The chain recombines TRBV10-2 with TRBJ1-1; 9 nucleotides align to TRBD1. The germline CDR1 and CDR2 sequences are WSHSY and SAAADI. V was clipped by 4 bases and J by 3 bases; unmatched bases: 3. The CDR3 has 14 residues. The CDR3 here is CASSGRTGDTEAFF. The CDR3 region has the DNA TGCGCCAGCAGTGGCAGGACAGGGGACACTGAAGCTTTCTTT.

The chain carries TRBV19 and TRBJ2-1, with D perhaps matching TRBD2 (6 bases). Germline V gene sequence: CDR1 LNHDA, CDR2 SQIVND (reference sequence). Trimming removed 5 bases from V and 8 bases from J, with 10 bases in between. The CDR3 consists of 12 residues. Here the CDR3 reads CASSWGEDEQFF. CDR3 coding DNA: TGTGCCAGTAGTTGGGGGGAGGATGAGCAGTTCTTC.

The J gene is TRBJ2-5, the V gene TRBV5-1, with 9 nucleotides matching TRBD1. The CDR3 extends over 16 amino acids. The germline V gene has CDR1 SGHRS and CDR2 YFSETQ. The V and J ends lost 4 bases and 2 bases, in that order; junction bases with no gene match: 9. The CDR3 DNA reads as TGCGCCAGCAGCCTCTCTGGGACAGGGAGGCAAGAGACCCAGTACTTC. It translates to CASSLSGTGRQETQYF.

This sequence joins TRBV19 and TRBJ2-1; no clear D gene. V lost 11 bases and J 6 bases, leaving 17 bases between the germline ends. Germline assignment: CDR1 LNHDA and CDR2 SQIVND (reference sequence). The CDR3 spans 13 residues. As DNA, the CDR3 is TGTGCCTCGTCCCGCGGCAGTCTCAATGAGCAGTTCTTC. Protein sequence: CASSRGSLNEQFF.